These 18 T cell receptor beta chains came from one sample sequenced in a study of T cells in Graves' hyperthyroidism and ophthalmopathy. RNA transcripts provided the source from which TCR beta CDR3 regions were amplified. First-round RT-PCR with HTBI primers amplified the TCR CDR3 region. Each CDR3 protein is one row after TCRdb ran MiXCR on the multiplex PCR reads. This table holds around 690,000 distinct CDR3 sequences, less than 25% found once. Sequenced material: blood. Every receptor here comes from a man aged 25-45 years with Graves' ophthalmopathy.

This clonotype was seen ten or more times. This chain connects TRBV28 to TRBJ2-7; the match to TRBD1 covers 8 bases. V lost 4 bases to trimming and J lost 0 bases; unmatched junction nucleotides: 8. CDR1 is MDHEN, CDR2 SYDVKM, per germline. This CDR3 has 16 amino acids. The CDR3 DNA is TGTGCCAGCAGTTCCCCCAGACAGGGGAGCTCCTACGAGCAGTACTTC. It is translated as CASSSPRQGSSYEQYF.

The chain is built from TRBV6-2 or TRBV6-3 and TRBJ2-7; TRBD2 might be the D (6 bases). CDR1 and CDR2 from the germline V gene are MNHEY and SVGEGT. V lost 2 bases to trimming and J lost 2 bases, with 10 bases between them. The CDR3 consists of 14 residues. The CDR3 is CASSYGGVPYEQYF. CDR3 nucleotides: TGTGCCAGCAGTTACGGCGGGGTTCCCTACGAGCAGTACTTC.

A few counts support this clonotype. The gene calls are TRBV30 and TRBJ2-7, with 9 nucleotides matching TRBD2. V was pared by 6 bases and J by 4 bases, with 10 bases of the junction left unmatched. Germline lookup yields CDR1 GTSNPN and CDR2 SVGIG (reference sequence). CDR3 length: 14 amino acids. DNA for the CDR3: TGTGCCTGCCGACTAGCGGCCGGGGGTTACGAGCAGTACTTC. Amino acids: CACRLAAGGYEQYF. The full variable domain, its missing parts supplied by reference TRBV30 and TRBJ2-7, is SQTIHQWPATLVQPVGSPLSLECTVEGTSNPNLYWYRQAAGRGLQLLFYSVGIGQISSEVPQNLSASRPQDRQFILSSKKLLLSDSGFYLCACRLAAGGYEQYFGPGTRLTVT.

The chain carries TRBV25-1 and TRBJ1-1, with 7 nucleotides matching TRBD1. There are 14 residues in the CDR3. Germline CDR1 MGHDK, CDR2 SYGVNS. Trimming took 9 bases from V and 2 from J; bases not matched to a gene: 9. CDR3 DNA: TGTGCCAGTCGCCCCGGGACAGACAACACTGAAGCTTTCTTT. This translates into CASRPGTDNTEAFF.

The chain carries TRBV6-1 and TRBJ2-3, with 10 bases identical to TRBD2. This CDR3 spans 21 amino acids. V shed 8 bases and J 3 bases; nucleotides not matched to a gene: 26. Germline assignment: CDR1 MNHNS and CDR2 SASEGT. Here the CDR3 reads CASYTRRQVSPGTSATDTQYF. Here the CDR3 DNA reads TGTGCCAGCTACACTAGAAGACAGGTCTCCCCCGGGACTAGCGCGACAGATACGCAGTATTTT.

This clonotype turned up a few times. The V gene is TRBV19, the J gene TRBJ2-5, with 7 nucleotides matching TRBD1. The trim removed 4 bases at V and 3 bases at J, leaving 5 bases unmatched. The germline gives CDR1 LNHDA, CDR2 SQIVND (reference sequence). The length of the CDR3 is 14 residues. CDR3 amino acids: CASSRGGPKETQYF. CDR3 nucleotides: TGTGCCAGTAGTAGAGGGGGCCCTAAAGAGACCCAGTACTTC.

In this sample, this clonotype turned up many times. The chain joins TRBV5-1 to TRBJ2-7, with D tentatively TRBD1 or TRBD2 (6 bases each). Germline-derived CDR1 and CDR2 are SGHRS and YFSETQ. The V and J ends lost 1 base and 4 bases respectively, with 21 bases between them. The CDR3 runs to 17 residues. As DNA, the CDR3 is TGCGCCAGCAGCTTGTTTTCGGGGGCCAAGGGACGATACGAGCAGTACTTC. This codes for CASSLFSGAKGRYEQYF.

There are a few counts of this clonotype. V usage is TRBV27 and J usage is TRBJ2-3, with a weak D call TRBD1 (5 bases). The CDR3 has 14 residues. Germline lookup yields CDR1 MNHEY and CDR2 SMNVEV (reference sequence). V was shortened by 5 bases and J by 4 bases, with 13 bases between the two germline ends. In DNA form, the CDR3 reads TGTGCCAGCAGTAAGGGCCAGGGCCCAGATACGCAGTATTTT. Translating it yields CASSKGQGPDTQYF.

This clonotype was seen a handful of times. J is TRBJ2-1 and V is TRBV9, with 8 positions matching TRBD2. This CDR3 is 15 amino acids long. Germline CDR1 reads SGDLS; CDR2 reads YYNGEE. Trimming removed 4 bases from V and 6 bases from J; junction bases left unmatched: 9. The CDR3 nucleotides are TGTGCCAGCAGCCCGAAGAGCGGGAGTATCAATGAGCAGTTCTTC. This encodes CASSPKSGSINEQFF.

The rearrangement links TRBV7-9 to TRBJ2-7, with TRBD2 matching over 8 bases. Germline V gene sequence: CDR1 SEHNR, CDR2 FQNEAQ (reference sequence). The length of the CDR3 is 15 residues. The V and J ends lost 6 bases and 1 base, in that order; junction bases with no gene match: 8. As DNA, the CDR3 is TGTGCCAGCAGTATTCGGGGGGGCCCTTCCTACGAGCAGTACTTC. Its protein is CASSIRGGPSYEQYF.

Remarks on this clonotype: At one boundary the junction diverges from the germline segment, which might be a read error. This chain joins TRBV11-2 and TRBJ2-5; D is possibly TRBD1 (5 bases). In germline, CDR1 is SGHAT, CDR2 FQNNGV. This CDR3 contains 16 residues. The CDR3 nucleotides read TGTGCCAACAGCTTAGCTAGGGGCCGACCCGAAGAGACCCAGTACTTC. Translation: CANSLARGRPEETQYF.

This clonotype was recorded many times. The genes are TRBV24-1 and TRBJ2-2; the match to TRBD1 covers 10 bases. The CDR3 is made up of 13 amino acids. V lost 7 bases to trimming and J lost 10 bases; unmatched junction nucleotides: 5. Germline V gives CDR1 KGHDR, CDR2 SFDVKD. The CDR3 region is CATSPGQGMELFF. The CDR3 coding sequence is TGTGCCACCAGCCCGGGACAGGGGATGGAGCTGTTTTTT.

This clonotype has only a few counts. The rearrangement uses TRBV5-6 and TRBJ2-7; perhaps TRBD2 as D (6 bases). Trimming stripped 3 bases from V and 2 bases from J, with 12 bases between. This CDR3 is 14 amino acids long. The germline gives CDR1 SGHDT, CDR2 YYEEEE. For the CDR3, the DNA is TGTGCCAGCAGCTCTTTACTAGCTCCCTACGAGCAGTACTTC. Translating it yields CASSSLLAPYEQYF.

This sequence joins TRBV11-2 and TRBJ2-4; tentative D call: TRBD2 (6 bases). V was shortened by 3 bases and J by 6 bases, with 18 bases between the two germline ends. Looked up from germline, CDR1 is SGHAT and CDR2 is FQNNGV. There are 16 residues in the CDR3. The CDR3: CASSFPRDSGSNIQYF. Here the CDR3 DNA reads TGTGCCAGCAGCTTCCCCCGGGATAGCGGCTCAAACATTCAGTACTTC.

The rearrangement joins TRBV15 to TRBJ2-7; TRBD1 matches at 12 bases. V shed 0 bases and J 6 bases; nucleotides not matched to a gene: 9. CDR1 and CDR2 from the germline V gene are LNHNV and YYDKDF (reference sequence). The CDR3 is made up of 17 amino acids. The DNA for the CDR3 is TGTGCCACCAGCAGAGAAAGACGGGGACAGGGGGCCGGCGAGCAGTACTTC. Protein: CATSRERRGQGAGEQYF.

The V and J genes are TRBV7-9 and TRBJ2-2; 7 positions match TRBD1. V lost 1 base to trimming and J lost 3 bases; unmatched junction nucleotides: 8. The germline gives CDR1 SEHNR, CDR2 FQNEAQ (reference sequence). This CDR3 is 17 amino acids long. The CDR3 nucleotides are TGTGCCAGCAGCTTAGGGAAATTCACAGGGGACACCGGGGAGCTGTTTTTT. As protein: CASSLGKFTGDTGELFF.

The genes are TRBV7-9 and TRBJ2-1; D not resolved. V lost 6 bases to trimming and J lost 5 bases, with 11 bases between them. The CDR3 is 13 amino acids. From germline, CDR1 is SEHNR and CDR2 FQNEAQ (reference sequence). CDR3 nucleotides: TGTGCCAGCAGTCTTCAAGTCCACAATGAGCAGTTCTTC. It specifies CASSLQVHNEQFF.

With respect to this clonotype: A much larger clone lies one base from this, so it may be a read error. The chain has TRBV9 and TRBJ2-1; 10 bases fit TRBD2. The CDR3 covers 15 residues. Trimming cost V 0 bases and J 4 bases; bases outside gene matches: 1. Germline loops: CDR1 SGDLS, CDR2 YYNGEE. DNA for the CDR3: TGTGCCAGCAGCGTAGTACTAGCGGGATACAATGAGCAGTTCTTC. This gives the protein CASSVVLAGYNEQFF.